The rows below give T cell receptor beta chains drawn from one sample of a study of T cell clonotyping in hematopoietic cell transplantation. Assay used: immunoSEQ multiplex PCR; TCRdb lists only in-frame clones, some missing. The table has tens of thousands of clones, 94% seen once. Sequences were obtained from peripheral blood mononuclear cells. These receptors all come from a woman aged 45-65 years in good health. Some clones in this sample may be carry-over from other donors' samples. CDR3s include the opening cysteine and the closing phenylalanine or tryptophan. D genes are given only for firm matches. For some rows the clone size is stated as once, few or many, or as a class when expanded; others skip it.

d_call j_call v_call clone_size cdr3_aa cdr3_nt
. TRBJ1-6 TRBV28 . CASSFETNNSPLHF TGTGCCAGCAGTTTCGAGACAAATAATTCACCCCTCCACTTT
TRBD1 TRBJ1-2 TRBV10-3 . CASNDRGDVDGYTF TGTGCCAGCAACGACAGGGGGGATGTTGATGGCTACACCTTC
TRBD1 TRBJ1-6 TRBV6-6 once CASNQGETGGKALHF TGTGCCAGCAACCAGGGGGAAACAGGGGGCAAAGCCCTCCACTTT
. TRBJ2-7 TRBV27 . CASSLGQTYEQYF TGTGCCAGCAGTCTCGGACAGACCTACGAGCAGTACTTC
. TRBJ1-2 TRBV9 few CASTPLGYGYTF TGTGCCAGCACCCCGTTGGGTTATGGCTACACCTTC
TRBD1 TRBJ2-7 TRBV6-5 . CASSSGTEYEQYF TGTGCCAGCAGCTCCGGGACAGAGTACGAGCAGTACTTC
. TRBJ1-2 TRBV2 . CASWVQVYGYTF TGTGCCAGCTGGGTCCAGGTCTATGGCTACACCTTC
. TRBJ2-1 TRBV28 . CASSLLYNEQFF TGTGCCAGCAGTTTACTTTACAATGAGCAGTTCTTC
TRBD1 TRBJ1-1 TRBV7-8 . CASSSNYRGMNTEAFF TGTGCCAGCAGCTCTAATTACAGGGGTATGAACACTGAAGCTTTCTTT
. TRBJ2-7 TRBV11-2 . CASSPGSGKGYF TGTGCCAGCAGCCCGGGATCGGGGAAGGGGTACTTC
. TRBJ1-5 TRBV7-6 once CASSKRAGPQHF TGTGCCAGCAGCAAAAGGGCAGGGCCCCAGCATTTT
. TRBJ2-2 TRBV5-4 . CASSDDTDRNTGELFF TGTGCCAGCAGCGATGATACGGACAGGAACACCGGGGAGCTGTTTTTT
. TRBJ2-7 TRBV4-1 . CASSQDPGLYEQYF TGCGCCAGCAGCCAAGATCCAGGCCTTTACGAGCAGTACTTC
TRBD2 TRBJ2-2 TRBV7-2 . CASSLWGGHLTGELFF TGTGCCAGCAGTCTTTGGGGGGGTCATCTCACCGGGGAGCTGTTTTTT
TRBD1 TRBJ2-1 TRBV19 . CASSPTGVVQFF TGTGCCAGTAGTCCCACAGGGGTGGTGCAGTTCTTC
. TRBJ2-5 TRBV7-8 once CASSGQQGGTQYF TGTGCCAGCAGCGGCCAACAGGGAGGGACCCAGTACTTC
. TRBJ1-2 TRBV10-3 . CAIGGRIQKPYGYTF TGTGCCATAGGGGGGCGAATACAAAAACCCTATGGCTACACCTTC
. TRBJ1-1 TRBV5-8 . CASSLYEESEAFF TGTGCCAGCAGCTTGTATGAGGAGAGTGAAGCTTTCTTT